Below are 32 T cell receptor beta chains sequenced from a single sample in a study of shared clonotypes between healthy human individuals. Here immunoSEQ multiplex PCR was the method, and the copy in TCRdb shows in-frame clones only, minus some. The table includes about 960,000 clones, about 80% detected once. Sequencing was carried out using memory CD4+ T cells sorted from blood. Stated subset: CD45RA-negative fraction. Receptors originate from a man aged 18-30 years in good health.

The chain carries TRBV4-2 and TRBJ2-2, with a weak D call TRBD2 (5 bases). V lost 1 base and J lost 4, with 13 bases in between. The germline V gene has CDR1 LGHNA and CDR2 YNFKEQ. The CDR3 totals 16 residues. The CDR3 nucleotides read TGTGCCAGCAGCCAAGCTCCGGGGTCGTTCACCGGGGAGCTGTTTTTT. Protein: CASSQAPGSFTGELFF.

The J gene is TRBJ2-2, the V gene TRBV5-3; TRBD1 agrees at 9 bases. TRBV5-3 is annotated as an ORF whose role is uncertain. This CDR3 is 17 amino acids long. V trimming: 6 bases; J trimming: 0 bases; junction bases outside the gene matches: 9. The CDR3 sequence: CARNTGGRQTNTGELFF. CDR3 nucleotides: TGTGCCAGAAACACAGGGGGCCGCCAAACGAACACCGGGGAGCTGTTTTTT.

The chain links TRBV28 to TRBJ2-7; possibly TRBD1 for D (6 bases). Germline V gene data show CDR1 as MDHEN and CDR2 as SYDVKM. The CDR3 extends over 18 amino acids. The V and J ends lost 3 bases and 2 bases respectively, with 23 bases between them. For the CDR3, the DNA is TGTGCCAGCAGTTTTATGTTACCCTTGACAGGACCCACCTACGAGCAGTACTTC. Its protein is CASSFMLPLTGPTYEQYF.

The rearrangement uses TRBV9 and TRBJ2-5; the match to TRBD2 covers 8 bases. Germline CDR1 is SGDLS and CDR2 is YYNGEE. Trimming removed 4 bases from V and 2 bases from J; junction bases left unmatched: 7. CDR3 length equals 15 residues. Here the CDR3 reads CASSLSGTTQETQYF. DNA of the CDR3: TGTGCCAGCAGCCTTAGCGGGACTACGCAAGAGACCCAGTACTTC.

The rearrangement links TRBV5-6 to TRBJ1-1; D remains unclear. CDR1 and CDR2 from the germline V gene are SGHDT and YYEEEE. Trimming shortened V by 2 bases and J by 1 base, and 6 bases separated the two germline ends. The CDR3 spans 13 residues. This CDR3 reads CASSLQTNTEAFF. CDR3 DNA sequence: TGTGCCAGCAGCTTACAGACGAACACTGAAGCTTTCTTT.

V and J are TRBV9 and TRBJ1-4, with D unresolved. Deletions cut 3 bases from V and 0 bases from J, with 6 bases between. Germline-derived CDR1 and CDR2 are SGDLS and YYNGEE. The CDR3 sequence is 14 residues long. The CDR3 loop is CASSADSTNEKLFF. In DNA, the CDR3 is TGTGCCAGCAGCGCGGATTCAACTAATGAAAAACTGTTTTTT.

The genes are TRBV5-4 and TRBJ2-7; 15 bases line up with TRBD2. From germline, CDR1 is SGHNT and CDR2 YYREEE (reference sequence). The CDR3 has 20 residues. V shed 4 bases and J 0 bases; nucleotides not matched to a gene: 14. CDR3 coding DNA: TGTGCCAGCAGCGTGGGACAGGGGGGGACTAGCGGGAGGAGCTCCTACGAGCAGTACTTC. This encodes CASSVGQGGTSGRSSYEQYF.

This rearrangement joins TRBV5-6 to TRBJ1-1; tentative D call: TRBD1 (5 bases). This CDR3 spans 15 amino acids. Germline V lookup: CDR1 SGHDT, CDR2 YYEEEE. The V gene lost 0 bases and the J gene lost 1 base, with 10 bases spanning the gap. The CDR3 nucleotides are TGTGCCAGCAGCTTGGTGACAGACGGGAACACTGAAGCTTTCTTT. As protein: CASSLVTDGNTEAFF.

This chain connects TRBV5-4 to TRBJ1-2; D is possibly TRBD1 (5 bases). The CDR3 runs to 14 residues. The V gene lost 5 bases and the J gene lost 8 bases, with 19 bases spanning the gap. Germline V lookup: CDR1 SGHNT, CDR2 YYREEE (reference sequence). The CDR3 sequence: CASRDGTVAMGYTF. As DNA, the CDR3 is TGTGCCAGCAGAGACGGGACGGTCGCTATGGGCTACACCTTC. The entire variable domain, with the rest obtained from reference TRBV5-4 and TRBJ1-2, is as follows: ETGVTQSPTHLIKTRGQQVTLRCSSQSGHNTVSWYQQALGQGPQFIFQYYREEENGRGNFPPRFSGLQFPNYSSELNVNALELDDSALYLCASRDGTVAMGYTFGSGTRLTVV.

This clone was seen only a few times. The chain combines TRBV10-3 with TRBJ1-6; a possible D gene is TRBD1 (5 bases). From germline, CDR1 is ENHRY and CDR2 SYGVKD. This CDR3 spans 16 amino acids. With 2 bases removed from V and 7 bases from J, the gap between germline ends came to 15 bases. CDR3 in DNA: TGTGCCATCAGTGAGAAGGGACCCCTTTTGAATTCACCCCTCCACTTT. This translates into CAISEKGPLLNSPLHF.

This chain joins TRBV11-3 and TRBJ2-3, with no clear D. This CDR3 comprises 13 residues. Germline values: CDR1 SGHNT, CDR2 YENEEA. V lost 3 bases and J 3 bases, leaving 7 bases between the germline ends. This CDR3 is CASSFPDTDTQYF. The CDR3 DNA is TGTGCCAGCAGCTTTCCAGATACAGATACGCAGTATTTT.

CDR3 protein: CASRTGLAGGQETQYF. In nucleotides, the CDR3 is TGTGCCAGCAGAACCGGACTAGCGGGAGGACAAGAGACCCAGTACTTC. The gene calls are TRBV7-2 and TRBJ2-5; 14 bases fit TRBD2. This CDR3 contains 16 residues. Germline V lookup: CDR1 SGHTA, CDR2 FQGNSA. Trimming removed 6 bases from V and 2 bases from J; junction bases left unmatched: 5.

This sequence joins TRBV7-8 and TRBJ1-1; D might be TRBD1 (6 bases). V was pared by 6 bases and J by 1 base, with 15 bases between. Germline V gives CDR1 SGHVS, CDR2 FQNEAQ. CDR3 size: 15 residues. CDR3 nucleotide sequence: TGTGCCAGCAGTTTATCAGGGGTGGCGAACACTGAAGCTTTCTTT. As protein: CASSLSGVANTEAFF.

Written as DNA, the CDR3 is TGTGCCAGCAGCTTGAGCGGGAGAGACACCGGGGAGCTGTTTTTT. Encoded protein: CASSLSGRDTGELFF. This chain joins TRBV7-6 and TRBJ2-2, with 8 bases fitting TRBD2. Per germline, CDR1 SGHVS and CDR2 FNYEAQ. The junction had 3 bases not matched to a gene; V was cut back by 3 bases and J by 3 bases. The CDR3 runs 15 residues.

This clone appeared many times. The chain employs TRBV5-1 and TRBJ1-1; unclear D gene. V was cut by 4 bases and J by 0 bases, with 13 bases left in between. The germline V gene encodes CDR1 SGHRS and CDR2 YFSETQ. CDR3 size: 15 residues. CDR3 DNA sequence: TGCGCCAGCAGCCGGGTGGACGGCATGAACACTGAAGCTTTCTTT. It specifies CASSRVDGMNTEAFF.

The V gene is TRBV5-1, the J gene TRBJ1-1; 8 bases fit TRBD1. V lost 4 bases, J lost 5 bases, and 7 bases stayed unmatched. Per germline, CDR1 SGHRS and CDR2 YFSETQ. The CDR3 extends over 14 amino acids. CDR3: CASSDRTGRTEAFF. The CDR3 DNA reads TGCGCCAGCAGCGACCGGACAGGGAGGACTGAAGCTTTCTTT.

This sequence joins TRBV9 and TRBJ2-2, with 9 bases fitting TRBD2. The junction had 2 bases not matched to a gene; V was cut back by 0 bases and J by 5 bases. This CDR3 has 15 amino acids. CDR1 and CDR2 from the germline V gene are SGDLS and YYNGEE. The CDR3 DNA sequence: TGTGCCAGCAGCGTAGAAACTAGCGGGACCGGGGAGCTGTTTTTT. This encodes CASSVETSGTGELFF.

V usage is TRBV29-1 and J usage is TRBJ2-7; no clear D. V lost 4 bases and J lost 1, with 11 bases in between. CDR1 and CDR2 (germline): SQVTM, ANQGSEA. The CDR3 has 13 residues. DNA of the CDR3: TGCAGCGTTGCAGGCAGGTTGTCCTACGAGCAGTACTTC. Translating it yields CSVAGRLSYEQYF.

The rearrangement uses TRBV2 and TRBJ2-3, with a possible D match to TRBD2 (6 bases). The germline V and J ends were trimmed by 8 bases and 5 bases, with 11 bases remaining between them. The length of the CDR3 is 12 residues. The V gene's germline CDR1 is SNHLY and CDR2 FYNNEI. CDR3 loop: CASGRELDTQYF. CDR3 nucleotides: TGTGCCAGCGGCCGGGAGTTAGATACGCAGTATTTT. The full variable domain, completed using reference TRBV2 and TRBJ2-3, is EPEVTQTPSHQVTQMGQEVILRCVPISNHLYFYWYRQILGQKVEFLVSFYNNEISEKSEIFDDQFSVERPDGSNFTLKIRSTKLEDSAMYFCASGRELDTQYFGPGTRLTVL.

J is TRBJ1-4 and V is TRBV30; 10 bases align to TRBD1. V lost 1 base and J lost 10; bases outside the gene matches: 15. The V gene's germline CDR1 is GTSNPN and CDR2 SVGIG (reference sequence). The CDR3 contains 17 residues. The CDR3 DNA reads as TGTGCCTGGAGTGGCCCAAGCCCGGGACAGGGGTCGGGAAAACTGTTTTTT. The encoded protein is CAWSGPSPGQGSGKLFF.

This clone has just one count. The chain combines TRBV7-2 with TRBJ2-7, with D perhaps TRBD1 (6 bases). This CDR3 spans 14 amino acids. The V end was cut by 4 bases, the J end by 2 bases, with 12 bases between. Looked up from germline, CDR1 is SGHTA and CDR2 is FQGNSA. CDR3 DNA sequence: TGTGCCAGCAGCTCCGACAGGCCCCCCTACGAGCAGTACTTC. Its protein is CASSSDRPPYEQYF.

About this clone itself: The sample contains more than one DNA sequence encoding this CDR3. The chain combines TRBV7-2 with TRBJ1-2; 7 bases match TRBD1. The germline V gene encodes CDR1 SGHTA and CDR2 FQGNSA. This CDR3 region has 14 residues. V shed 1 base, J shed 1 base, and the junction held 0 bases outside the gene matches. In DNA, the CDR3 is TGTGCCAGCAGCTTAGGACAGGGTAACTATGGCTACACCTTC. Amino acids: CASSLGQGNYGYTF.

This chain uses TRBV5-1 with TRBJ1-4; D is perhaps TRBD1 (5 bases). The germline V and J ends were trimmed by 5 bases and 8 bases, with 13 bases remaining between them. Germline V gene data show CDR1 as SGHRS and CDR2 as YFSETQ. This CDR3 has 13 amino acids. The CDR3 nucleotides are TGCGCCAGCAGGTTAAAAGGGGACGAAAAACTGTTTTTT. It specifies CASRLKGDEKLFF.

This clone was observed a single time. The CDR3 sequence: CASSKGAVTGELFF. The CDR3 DNA reads TGTGCCAGCAGTAAAGGCGCTGTCACCGGGGAGCTGTTTTTT. V is TRBV7-8 and J is TRBJ2-2; D ambiguous. V gave up 6 bases and J gave up 4 bases, with 12 bases separating them. This CDR3 contains 14 residues. The V gene's germline CDR1 is SGHVS and CDR2 FQNEAQ.

The genes are TRBV2 and TRBJ2-2; D not certain. The germline CDR1 and CDR2 sequences are SNHLY and FYNNEI. V was pared by 6 bases and J by 1 base, with 9 bases between. CDR3 length: 14 amino acids. The CDR3 spells CASSSDGNTGELFF. The DNA for the CDR3 is TGTGCCAGCAGCTCGGACGGGAACACCGGGGAGCTGTTTTTT. Complete variable domain (other parts from reference TRBV2 and TRBJ2-2): EPEVTQTPSHQVTQMGQEVILRCVPISNHLYFYWYRQILGQKVEFLVSFYNNEISEKSEIFDDQFSVERPDGSNFTLKIRSTKLEDSAMYFCASSSDGNTGELFFGEGSRLTVL.

The chain links TRBV11-3 to TRBJ2-7; maybe TRBD1 (6 bases). Germline values: CDR1 SGHNT, CDR2 YENEEA. V gave up 7 bases and J gave up 5 bases, with 27 bases separating them. The CDR3 is 17 residues long. CDR3 residues: CASTPGENRTHSDEQYF. CDR3 in DNA: TGTGCCAGCACCCCAGGGGAGAACCGTACGCATTCGGACGAGCAGTACTTC. Using reference TRBV11-3 and TRBJ2-7 for the parts outside the CDR3, the full variable domain is EAGVVQSPRYKIIEKKQPVAFWCNPISGHNTLYWYLQNLGQGPELLIRYENEEAVDDSQLPKDRFSAERLKGVDSTLKIQPAELGDSAVYLCASTPGENRTHSDEQYFGPGTRLTVT.

The chain has TRBV5-6 and TRBJ1-2; maybe TRBD1 (6 bases). CDR1 SGHDT and CDR2 YYEEEE come from the germline V gene. CDR3 size: 14 residues. V shed 2 bases and J shed 2 bases, with 10 bases lying between them. CDR3 bases: TGTGCCAGCAGCTTTCAGGGGAAGAACTATGGCTACACCTTC. Translating gives CASSFQGKNYGYTF.

This clone was observed a few times. This CDR3 reads CAWSVTQNEKLFF. The CDR3 DNA follows: TGTGCCTGGAGTGTGACCCAGAATGAAAAACTGTTTTTT. The chain links TRBV30 to TRBJ1-4; D is undetermined. The V and J ends lost 0 bases and 5 bases respectively, with 7 bases between them. The CDR3 is 13 residues long. CDR1 and CDR2 (germline): GTSNPN, SVGIG (reference sequence).

The V and J genes are TRBV28 and TRBJ1-2, with D possibly matching TRBD1 (5 bases). The CDR3 spans 14 residues. CDR1 and CDR2 from the germline V gene are MDHEN and SYDVKM. The ends were cut back, 5 bases at V and 4 bases at J, with 14 bases in the middle. The CDR3 sequence is CASSPPEGTYGYTF. For the CDR3, the DNA is TGTGCCAGCAGTCCCCCCGAGGGGACCTATGGCTACACCTTC.

This chain links TRBV27 with TRBJ2-1; D may be TRBD2 (5 bases). The ends were cut back, 5 bases at V and 0 bases at J, with 11 bases in the middle. The CDR3 totals 15 residues. Germline V gives CDR1 MNHEY, CDR2 SMNVEV (reference sequence). CDR3 sequence (DNA): TGTGCCAGCAGTCTCCGGGGAAGCTCCTACAATGAGCAGTTCTTC. The encoded protein is CASSLRGSSYNEQFF.

This clone was observed once. The junction shows a germline mismatch at one end, possibly a read error. Other nucleotide sequences in the sample specify the same CDR3. The chain has TRBV7-7 and TRBJ2-2; D call uncertain. CDR1 is SSHAT, CDR2 FNYEAQ, per germline (reference sequence). CDR3 length equals 13 residues. The CDR3: CASSSGPTGELFF. CDR3 in DNA: TGTGCTAGCAGTTCTGGACCCACCGGGGAGCTGTTTTTT. The variable domain in full, with the rest retrieved from reference TRBV7-7 and TRBJ2-2, is GAGVSQSPRYKVTKRGQDVTLRCDPISSHATLYWYQQALGQGPEFLTYFNYEAQPDKSGLPSDRFSAERPEGSISTLTIQRTEQRDSAMYRCASSSGPTGELFFGEGSRLTVL.

This clone appeared a single time. V is TRBV18 and J is TRBJ2-7, with D perhaps matching TRBD2 (6 bases). V shed 3 bases and J shed 2 bases, with 20 bases lying between them. CDR3 length: 17 residues. Germline CDR1 reads KGHSH; CDR2 reads LQKENI. This CDR3 is CASSPPVGGGSPYEQYF. The CDR3 DNA is TGTGCCAGCTCACCCCCCGTGGGGGGAGGATCTCCCTACGAGCAGTACTTC.